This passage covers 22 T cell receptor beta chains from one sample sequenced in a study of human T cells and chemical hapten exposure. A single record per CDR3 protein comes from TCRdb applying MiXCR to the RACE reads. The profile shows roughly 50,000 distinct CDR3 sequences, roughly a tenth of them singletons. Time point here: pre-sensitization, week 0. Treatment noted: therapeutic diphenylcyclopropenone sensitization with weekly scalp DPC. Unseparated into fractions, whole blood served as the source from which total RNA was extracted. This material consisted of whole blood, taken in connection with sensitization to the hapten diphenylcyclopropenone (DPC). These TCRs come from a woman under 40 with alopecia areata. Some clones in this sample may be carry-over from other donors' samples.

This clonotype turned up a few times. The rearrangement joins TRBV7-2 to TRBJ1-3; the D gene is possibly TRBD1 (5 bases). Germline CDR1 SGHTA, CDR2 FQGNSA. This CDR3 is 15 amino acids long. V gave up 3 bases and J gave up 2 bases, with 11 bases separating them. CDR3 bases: TGTGCCAGCAGCTTCGACAGCAAGACTGGAAACACCATATATTTT. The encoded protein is CASSFDSKTGNTIYF.

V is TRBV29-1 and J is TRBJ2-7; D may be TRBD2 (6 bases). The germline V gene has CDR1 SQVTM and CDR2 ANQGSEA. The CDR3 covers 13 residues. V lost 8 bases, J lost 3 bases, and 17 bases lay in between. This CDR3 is CSIRDGGYYEQYF. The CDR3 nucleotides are TGCAGCATCAGGGACGGAGGGTACTACGAGCAGTACTTC.

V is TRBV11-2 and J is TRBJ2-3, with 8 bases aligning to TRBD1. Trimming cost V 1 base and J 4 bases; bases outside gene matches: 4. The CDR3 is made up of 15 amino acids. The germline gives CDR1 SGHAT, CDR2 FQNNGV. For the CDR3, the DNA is TGTGCCAGCAGCTTAGCAGGGGGCGCCGCAGATACGCAGTATTTT. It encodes CASSLAGGAADTQYF.

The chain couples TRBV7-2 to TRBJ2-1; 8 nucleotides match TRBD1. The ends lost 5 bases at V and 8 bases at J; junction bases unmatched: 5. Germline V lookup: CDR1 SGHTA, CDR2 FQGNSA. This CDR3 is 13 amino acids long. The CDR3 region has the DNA TGTGCCAGCAGCCAGGACAGGGACGATGAGCAGTTCTTC. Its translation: CASSQDRDDEQFF. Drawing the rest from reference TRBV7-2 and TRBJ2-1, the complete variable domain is GAGVSQSPSNKVTEKGKDVELRCDPISGHTALYWYRQSLGQGLEFLIYFQGNSAPDKSGLPSDRFSAERTGGSVSTLTIQRTQQEDSAVYLCASSQDRDDEQFFGPGTRLTVL.

As DNA, the CDR3 is TGTGCCAGCAGTTACGGGGACAGGGGCGAGAACGAGCAGTACTTC. Translating it yields CASSYGDRGENEQYF. The gene calls are TRBV6-6 and TRBJ2-7, with TRBD1 identical over 10 bases. Germline trimming cut 2 bases from V and 5 bases from J; bases unmatched to any gene: 6. This CDR3 is built from 15 residues. CDR1 is MNHNY and CDR2 is SVGAGI in the germline V gene (reference sequence).

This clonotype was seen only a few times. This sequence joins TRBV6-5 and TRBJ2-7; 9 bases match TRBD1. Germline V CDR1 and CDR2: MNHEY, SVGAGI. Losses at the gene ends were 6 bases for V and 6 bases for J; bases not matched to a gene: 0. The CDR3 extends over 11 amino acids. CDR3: CASRTGGEQYF. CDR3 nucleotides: TGTGCCAGCAGGACAGGGGGCGAGCAGTACTTC.

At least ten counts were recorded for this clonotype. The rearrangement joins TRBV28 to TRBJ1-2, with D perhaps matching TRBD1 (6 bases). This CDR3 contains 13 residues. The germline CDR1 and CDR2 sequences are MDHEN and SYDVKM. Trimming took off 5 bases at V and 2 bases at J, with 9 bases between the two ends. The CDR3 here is CASSPTGNYGYTF. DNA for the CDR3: TGTGCCAGCAGTCCAACAGGGAACTATGGCTACACCTTC.

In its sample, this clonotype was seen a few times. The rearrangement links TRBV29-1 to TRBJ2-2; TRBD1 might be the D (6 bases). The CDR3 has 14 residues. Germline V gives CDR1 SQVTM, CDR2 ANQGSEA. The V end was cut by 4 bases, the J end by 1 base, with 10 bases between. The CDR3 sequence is CSVGARGNTGELFF. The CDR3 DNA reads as TGCAGCGTTGGGGCCAGGGGGAACACCGGGGAGCTGTTTTTT.

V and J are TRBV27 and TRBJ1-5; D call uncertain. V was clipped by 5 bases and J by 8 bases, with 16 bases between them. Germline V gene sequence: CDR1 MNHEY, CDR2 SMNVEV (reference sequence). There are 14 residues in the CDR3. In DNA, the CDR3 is TGTGCCAGCAGTCGCCGTTGGCAGCGGGAGCCCCAGCATTTT. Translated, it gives CASSRRWQREPQHF.

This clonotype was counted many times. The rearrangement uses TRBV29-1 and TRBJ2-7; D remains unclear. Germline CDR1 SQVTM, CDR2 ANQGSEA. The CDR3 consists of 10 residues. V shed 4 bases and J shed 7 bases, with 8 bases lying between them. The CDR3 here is CSVGAGEQYF. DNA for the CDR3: TGCAGCGTTGGGGCAGGTGAGCAGTACTTC.

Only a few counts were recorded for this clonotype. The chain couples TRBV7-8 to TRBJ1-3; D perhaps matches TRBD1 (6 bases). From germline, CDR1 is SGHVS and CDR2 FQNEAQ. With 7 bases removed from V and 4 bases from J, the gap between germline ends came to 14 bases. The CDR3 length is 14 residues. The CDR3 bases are TGTGCCAGCACCAGGACAGTTGCAGGAAACACCATATATTTT. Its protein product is CASTRTVAGNTIYF.

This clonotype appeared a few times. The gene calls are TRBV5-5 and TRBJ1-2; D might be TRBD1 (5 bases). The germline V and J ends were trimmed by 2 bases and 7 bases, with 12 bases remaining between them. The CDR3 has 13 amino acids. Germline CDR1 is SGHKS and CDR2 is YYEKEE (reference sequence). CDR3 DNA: TGTGCCAGCAGCTTAACCAGGGAAGCTGGCTACACCTTC. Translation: CASSLTREAGYTF.

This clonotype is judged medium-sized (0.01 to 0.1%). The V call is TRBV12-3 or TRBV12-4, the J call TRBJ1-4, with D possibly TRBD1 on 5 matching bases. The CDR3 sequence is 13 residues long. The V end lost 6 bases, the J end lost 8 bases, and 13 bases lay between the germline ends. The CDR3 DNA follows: TGTGCCAGCAGCTCCCCATGGGGGGAAAAACTGTTTTTT. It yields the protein CASSSPWGEKLFF.

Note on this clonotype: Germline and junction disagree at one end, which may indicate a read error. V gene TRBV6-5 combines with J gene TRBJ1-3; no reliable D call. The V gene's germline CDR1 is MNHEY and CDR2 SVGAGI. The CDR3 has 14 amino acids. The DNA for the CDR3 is TGTGCCAGCAGCGGACCTAAAACTGGAAACACCTTATATTTT. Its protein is CASSGPKTGNTLYF.

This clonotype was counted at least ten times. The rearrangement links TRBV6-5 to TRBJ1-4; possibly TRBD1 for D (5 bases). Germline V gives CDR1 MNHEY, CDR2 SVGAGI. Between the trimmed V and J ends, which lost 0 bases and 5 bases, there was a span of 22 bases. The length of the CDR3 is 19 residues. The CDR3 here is CASSYSSQGKFPPNEKLFF. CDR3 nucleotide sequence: TGTGCCAGCAGTTACTCCTCGCAGGGAAAGTTTCCGCCGAATGAAAAACTGTTTTTT.

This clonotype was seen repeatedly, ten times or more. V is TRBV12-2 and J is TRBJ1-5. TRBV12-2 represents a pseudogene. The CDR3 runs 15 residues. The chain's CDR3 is CASRLKEFDNQPQHF. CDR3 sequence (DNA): TGTGCAAGTCGCTTAAAGGAGTTTGACAATCAGCCCCAGCATTTT.

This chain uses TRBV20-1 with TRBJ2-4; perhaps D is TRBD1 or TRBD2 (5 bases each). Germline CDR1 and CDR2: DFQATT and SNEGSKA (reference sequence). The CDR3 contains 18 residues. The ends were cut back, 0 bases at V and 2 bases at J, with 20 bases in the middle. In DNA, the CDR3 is TGCAGTGCTAGAGATGGGAGTTCTGGCAGGGCCCCCAAAAACATTCAGTACTTC. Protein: CSARDGSSGRAPKNIQYF.

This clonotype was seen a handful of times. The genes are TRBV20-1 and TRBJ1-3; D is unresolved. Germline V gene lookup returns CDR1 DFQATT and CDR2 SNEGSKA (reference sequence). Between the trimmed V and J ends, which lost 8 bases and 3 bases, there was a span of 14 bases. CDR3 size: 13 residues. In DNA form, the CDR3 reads TGCAGTACAACCGTGGGCTGTGGAAACACCATATATTTT. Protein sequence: CSTTVGCGNTIYF.

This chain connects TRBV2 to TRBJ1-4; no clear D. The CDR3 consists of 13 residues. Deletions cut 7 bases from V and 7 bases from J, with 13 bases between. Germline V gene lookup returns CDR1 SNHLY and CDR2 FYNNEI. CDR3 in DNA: TGTGCCAGCACAGCAGGTCGTGGTGAAAAACTGTTTTTT. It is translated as CASTAGRGEKLFF.

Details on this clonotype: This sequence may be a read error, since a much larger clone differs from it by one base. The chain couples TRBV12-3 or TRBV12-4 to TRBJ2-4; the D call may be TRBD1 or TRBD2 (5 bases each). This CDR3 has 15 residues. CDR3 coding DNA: TGTGCCAGCAGTTTGGGGGAAGGCGCCAAAATCATTCAGTACTTC. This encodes CASSLGEGAKIIQYF.

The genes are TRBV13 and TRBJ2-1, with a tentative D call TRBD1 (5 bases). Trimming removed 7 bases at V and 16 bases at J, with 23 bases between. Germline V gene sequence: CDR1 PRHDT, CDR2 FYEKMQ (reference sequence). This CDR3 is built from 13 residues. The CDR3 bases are TGTGCCAGCACCAATGGGTCCGGACACCCCAATTTCTTC. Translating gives CASTNGSGHPNFF.

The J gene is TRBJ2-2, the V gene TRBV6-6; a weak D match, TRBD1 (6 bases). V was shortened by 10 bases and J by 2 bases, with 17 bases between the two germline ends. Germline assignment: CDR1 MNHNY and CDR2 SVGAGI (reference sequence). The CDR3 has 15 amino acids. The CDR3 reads CAISRTAANTGELFF. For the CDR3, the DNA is TGTGCCATCTCCAGGACAGCGGCAAACACCGGGGAGCTGTTTTTT.